This T cell receptor beta chain was captured in a study of shared clonotypes between healthy human individuals. TCRdb's table, derived via immunoSEQ multiplex PCR, lists solely in-frame clones and lacks some. Altogether around 510,000 clones are present, around three quarters being singletons, with the ten largest covering about 12%. The CDR3 sequence is 15 residues long. CDR1 is LGHNA and CDR2 is YNFKEQ in the germline V gene. V was clipped by 0 bases and J by 3 bases, with 9 bases between them. The chain uses TRBV4-2 and TRBJ2-1; the D gene is possibly TRBD1 (6 bases). The sequenced sample was PBMCs. This receptor was taken from a woman aged 40-49 years in good health. Some clones in this sample may be carry-over from other donors' samples. CDR3 nucleotides: TGTGCCAGCAGCCAAGATATGACAGGCTACAATGAGCAGTTCTTC. Its translation: CASSQDMTGYNEQFF.